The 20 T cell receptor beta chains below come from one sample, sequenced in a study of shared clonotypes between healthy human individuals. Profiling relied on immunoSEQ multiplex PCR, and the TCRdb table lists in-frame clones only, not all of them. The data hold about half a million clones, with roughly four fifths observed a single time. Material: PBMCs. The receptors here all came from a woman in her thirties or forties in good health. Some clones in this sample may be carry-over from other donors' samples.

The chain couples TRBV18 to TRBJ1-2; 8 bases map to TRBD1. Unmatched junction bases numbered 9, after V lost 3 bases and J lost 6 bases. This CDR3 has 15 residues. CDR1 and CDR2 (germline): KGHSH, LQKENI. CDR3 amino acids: CASSPQPAGGDGYTF. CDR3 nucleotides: TGTGCCAGCTCACCCCAGCCGGCAGGGGGCGATGGCTACACCTTC. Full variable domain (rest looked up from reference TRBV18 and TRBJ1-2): NAGVMQNPRHLVRRRGQEARLRCSPMKGHSHVYWYRQLPEEGLKFMVYLQKENIIDESGMPKERFSAEFPKEGPSILRIQQVVRGDSAAYFCASSPQPAGGDGYTFGSGTRLTVV.

CDR3 nucleotide sequence: TGTGCCAGCAGTTTCTCCACAGCGGGCACAGATACGCAGTATTTT. Encoded protein: CASSFSTAGTDTQYF. The chain carries TRBV27 and TRBJ2-3, with D possibly TRBD2 on 5 matching bases. The V and J ends lost 3 bases and 1 base respectively, with 11 bases between them. Germline V CDR1 and CDR2: MNHEY, SMNVEV (reference sequence). The length of the CDR3 is 15 residues.

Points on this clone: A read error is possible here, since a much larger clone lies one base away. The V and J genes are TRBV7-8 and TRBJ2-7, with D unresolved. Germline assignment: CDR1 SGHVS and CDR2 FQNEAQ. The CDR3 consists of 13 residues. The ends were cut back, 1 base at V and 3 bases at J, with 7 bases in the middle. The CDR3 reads CASSLGRIYEQYF. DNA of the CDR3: TGTGCCAGCAGCTTAGGGAGAATCTACGAGCAGTACTTC. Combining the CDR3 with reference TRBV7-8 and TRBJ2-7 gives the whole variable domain GAGVSQSPRYKVAKRGQDVALRCDPISGHVSLFWYQQALGQGPEFLTYFQNEAQLDKSGLPSDRFFAERPEGSVSTLKIQRTQQEDSAVYLCASSLGRIYEQYFGPGTRLTVT.

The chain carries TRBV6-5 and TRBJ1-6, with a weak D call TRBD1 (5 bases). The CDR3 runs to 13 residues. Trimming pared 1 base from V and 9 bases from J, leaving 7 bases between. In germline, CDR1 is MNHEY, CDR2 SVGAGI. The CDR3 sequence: CASSYYQGSPLHF. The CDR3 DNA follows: TGTGCCAGCAGTTACTATCAGGGTTCACCCCTCCACTTT.

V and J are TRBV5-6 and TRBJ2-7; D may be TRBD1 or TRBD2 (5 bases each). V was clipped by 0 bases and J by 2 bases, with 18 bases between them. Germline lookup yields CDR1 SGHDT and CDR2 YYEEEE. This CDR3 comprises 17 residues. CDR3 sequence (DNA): TGTGCCAGCAGCTTGGGCTTCTATGGGCAGGGACCCTACGAGCAGTACTTC. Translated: CASSLGFYGQGPYEQYF.

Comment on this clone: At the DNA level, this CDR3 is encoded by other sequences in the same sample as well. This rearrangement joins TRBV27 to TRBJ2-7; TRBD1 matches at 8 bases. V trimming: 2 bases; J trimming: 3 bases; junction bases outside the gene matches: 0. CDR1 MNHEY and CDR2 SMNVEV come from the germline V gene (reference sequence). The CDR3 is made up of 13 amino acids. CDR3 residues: CASSLDRGYEQYF. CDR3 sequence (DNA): TGTGCCAGCAGTTTAGACAGGGGCTACGAGCAGTACTTC.

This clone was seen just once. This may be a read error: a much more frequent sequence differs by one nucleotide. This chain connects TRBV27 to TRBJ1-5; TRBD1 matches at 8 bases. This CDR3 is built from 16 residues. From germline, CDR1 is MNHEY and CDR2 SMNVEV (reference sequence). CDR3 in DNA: TGTGCCAGCAGTTTATCGGGGGCAGGGGGCAATCGGCCCCAGCATTTT. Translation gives CASSLSGAGGNRPQHF.

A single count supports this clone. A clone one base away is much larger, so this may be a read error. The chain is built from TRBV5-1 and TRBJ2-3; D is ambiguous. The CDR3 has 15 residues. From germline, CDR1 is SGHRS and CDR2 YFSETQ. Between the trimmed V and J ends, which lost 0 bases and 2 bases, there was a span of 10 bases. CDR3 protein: CASSLALATTDTQYF. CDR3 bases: TGCGCCAGCAGCTTGGCGTTGGCCACCACAGATACGCAGTATTTT. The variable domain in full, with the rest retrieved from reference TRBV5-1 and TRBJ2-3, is KAGVTQTPRYLIKTRGQQVTLSCSPISGHRSVSWYQQTPGQGLQFLFEYFSETQRNKGNFPGRFSGRQFSNSRSEMNVSTLELGDSALYLCASSLALATTDTQYFGPGTRLTVL.

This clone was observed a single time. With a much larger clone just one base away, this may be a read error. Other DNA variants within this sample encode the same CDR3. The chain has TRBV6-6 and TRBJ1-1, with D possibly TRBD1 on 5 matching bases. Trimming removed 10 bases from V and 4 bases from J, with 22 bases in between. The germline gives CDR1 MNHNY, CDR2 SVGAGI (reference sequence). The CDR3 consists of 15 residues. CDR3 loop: CATHPSPGLGTEAFF. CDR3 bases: TGTGCCACACACCCGAGTCCAGGGCTTGGCACTGAAGCTTTCTTT.

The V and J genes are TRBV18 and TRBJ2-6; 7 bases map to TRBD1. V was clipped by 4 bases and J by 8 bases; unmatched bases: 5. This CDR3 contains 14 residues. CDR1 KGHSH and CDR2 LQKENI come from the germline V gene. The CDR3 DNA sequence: TGTGCCAGCTCACGACGACAGGGCCCCAACGTCCTGACTTTC. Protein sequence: CASSRRQGPNVLTF. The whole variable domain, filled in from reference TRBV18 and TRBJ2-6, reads NAGVMQNPRHLVRRRGQEARLRCSPMKGHSHVYWYRQLPEEGLKFMVYLQKENIIDESGMPKERFSAEFPKEGPSILRIQQVVRGDSAAYFCASSRRQGPNVLTFGAGSRLTVL.

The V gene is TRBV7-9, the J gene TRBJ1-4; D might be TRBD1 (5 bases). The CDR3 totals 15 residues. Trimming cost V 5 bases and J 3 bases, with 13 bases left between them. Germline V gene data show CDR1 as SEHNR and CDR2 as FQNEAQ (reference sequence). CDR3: CASSGGGRSNEKLFF. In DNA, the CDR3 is TGTGCCAGCAGCGGGGGGGGAAGGTCTAATGAAAAACTGTTTTTT.

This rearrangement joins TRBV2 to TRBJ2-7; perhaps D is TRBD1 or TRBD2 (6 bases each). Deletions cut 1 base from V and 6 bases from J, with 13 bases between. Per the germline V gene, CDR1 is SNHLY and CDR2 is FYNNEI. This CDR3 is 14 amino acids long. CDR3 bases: TGTGCCAGCAGTGAAGGGATTCGGGGGCTCGAGCAGTACTTC. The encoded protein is CASSEGIRGLEQYF.

CDR3 amino acids: CASSSAGAYNEQFF. In DNA, the CDR3 is TGCGCCAGCAGCTCGGCGGGAGCTTACAATGAGCAGTTCTTC. The chain recombines TRBV5-1 with TRBJ2-1; 7 positions match TRBD2. Per germline, CDR1 SGHRS and CDR2 YFSETQ. This CDR3 region has 14 residues. V dropped 3 bases and J dropped 4; count of bases not matched to a gene: 4.

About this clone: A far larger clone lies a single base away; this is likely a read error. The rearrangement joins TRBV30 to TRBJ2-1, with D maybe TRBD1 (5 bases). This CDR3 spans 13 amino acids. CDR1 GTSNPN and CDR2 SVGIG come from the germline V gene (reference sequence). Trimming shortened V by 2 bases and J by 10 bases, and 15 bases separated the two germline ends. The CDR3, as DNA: TGTGCCTGGAGTCCGGGCTGGGGCAGCGAGCAGTTCTTC. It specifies CAWSPGWGSEQFF.

For the CDR3, the DNA is TGTGCCAGCAGCTTAGTAGGGACTAGAGGCGAGCAGTACTTC. This translates into CASSLVGTRGEQYF. The chain combines TRBV7-2 with TRBJ2-7; 8 bases agree with TRBD2. The V and J ends lost 1 base and 6 bases, in that order; junction bases with no gene match: 5. The CDR3 extends over 14 amino acids. CDR1 and CDR2 (germline): SGHTA, FQGNSA.

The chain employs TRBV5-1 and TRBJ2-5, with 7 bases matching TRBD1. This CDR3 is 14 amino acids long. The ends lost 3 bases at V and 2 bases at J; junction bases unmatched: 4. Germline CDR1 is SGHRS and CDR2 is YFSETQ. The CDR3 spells CASSSGQAQETQYF. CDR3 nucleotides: TGCGCCAGCAGCTCTGGACAGGCTCAAGAGACCCAGTACTTC.

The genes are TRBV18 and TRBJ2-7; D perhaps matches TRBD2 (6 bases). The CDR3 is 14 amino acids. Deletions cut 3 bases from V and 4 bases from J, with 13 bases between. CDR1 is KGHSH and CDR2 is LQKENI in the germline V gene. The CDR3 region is CASSPAAGSYEQYF. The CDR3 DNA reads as TGTGCCAGCTCACCGGCTGCGGGATCGTACGAGCAGTACTTC.

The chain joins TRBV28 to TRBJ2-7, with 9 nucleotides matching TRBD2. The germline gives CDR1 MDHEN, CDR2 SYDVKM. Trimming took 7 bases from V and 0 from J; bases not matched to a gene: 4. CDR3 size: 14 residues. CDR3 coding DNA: TGTGCCAGCACTATAGCGGGGGACTCCTACGAGCAGTACTTC. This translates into CASTIAGDSYEQYF.

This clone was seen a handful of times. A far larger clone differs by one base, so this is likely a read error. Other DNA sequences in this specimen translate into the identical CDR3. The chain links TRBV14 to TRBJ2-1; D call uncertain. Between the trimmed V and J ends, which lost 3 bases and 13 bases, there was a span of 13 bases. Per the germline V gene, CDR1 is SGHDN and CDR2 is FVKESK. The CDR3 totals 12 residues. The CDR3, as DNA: TGTGCCAGCAGCCAGGAAGGACCTCACCAGTTCTTC. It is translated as CASSQEGPHQFF.

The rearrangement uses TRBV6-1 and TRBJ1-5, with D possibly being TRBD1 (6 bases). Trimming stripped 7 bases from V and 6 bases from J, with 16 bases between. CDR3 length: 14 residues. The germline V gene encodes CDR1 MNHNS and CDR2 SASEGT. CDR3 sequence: CASNLVGGRQPQHF. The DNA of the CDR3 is TGTGCCAGCAATCTTGTGGGGGGCCGTCAGCCCCAGCATTTT.